Only a few counts were recorded for the clone carrying this T cell receptor (beta chain). The CDR3 length is 18 residues. Germline values: CDR1 MDHEN, CDR2 SYDVKM. The V segment lost 9 bases and the J segment 3 bases; nucleotides outside the gene matches: 15. A sample-barcoded 5' primer and a J-beta primer mix were used in a second PCR of roughly 6 to 11 cycles. One entry per CDR3 protein, called by TCRdb with MiXCR from the 5' RACE reads. The table lists 540,000 or so distinct CDR3 sequences, roughly a quarter of them singletons. This specimen belongs to a study of blood T cells in healthy people across ages.

Input material: blood. The sequence came from a woman aged 70-85 years in good health. This chain links TRBV28 with TRBJ2-4; 12 nucleotides match TRBD1. CDR3 residues: CASGRDRGPFGDKNIQYF. CDR3 sequence (DNA): TGTGCCAGTGGACGGGACAGGGGGCCGTTTGGGGACAAAAACATTCAGTACTTC.